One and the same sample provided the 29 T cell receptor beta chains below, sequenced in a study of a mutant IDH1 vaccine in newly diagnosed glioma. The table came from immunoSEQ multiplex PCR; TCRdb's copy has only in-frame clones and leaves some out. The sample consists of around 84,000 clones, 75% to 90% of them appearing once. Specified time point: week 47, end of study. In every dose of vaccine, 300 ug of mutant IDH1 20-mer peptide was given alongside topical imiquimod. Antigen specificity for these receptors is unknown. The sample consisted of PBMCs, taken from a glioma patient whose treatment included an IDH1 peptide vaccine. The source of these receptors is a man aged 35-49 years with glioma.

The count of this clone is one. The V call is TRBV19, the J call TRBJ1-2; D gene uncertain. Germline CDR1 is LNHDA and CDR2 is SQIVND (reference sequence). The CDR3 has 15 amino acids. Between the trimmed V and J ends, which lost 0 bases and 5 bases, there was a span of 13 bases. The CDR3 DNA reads TGTGCCAGTAGTATAGAGGTGGCCTTGGAGTATGGCTACACCTTC. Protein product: CASSIEVALEYGYTF.

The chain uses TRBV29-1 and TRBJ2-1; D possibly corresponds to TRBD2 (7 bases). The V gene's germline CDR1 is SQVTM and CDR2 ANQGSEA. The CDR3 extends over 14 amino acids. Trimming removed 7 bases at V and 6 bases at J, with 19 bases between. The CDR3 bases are TGCAGCGGCAATAGGGGGGGGGATATCAATGAGCAGTTCTTC. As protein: CSGNRGGDINEQFF.

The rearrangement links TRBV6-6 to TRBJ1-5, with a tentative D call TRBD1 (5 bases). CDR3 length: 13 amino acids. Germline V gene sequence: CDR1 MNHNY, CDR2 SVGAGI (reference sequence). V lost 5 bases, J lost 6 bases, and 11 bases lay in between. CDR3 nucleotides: TGTGCCAGCAGTCCAGGGTATAGTCAGCCCCAGCATTTT. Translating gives CASSPGYSQPQHF.

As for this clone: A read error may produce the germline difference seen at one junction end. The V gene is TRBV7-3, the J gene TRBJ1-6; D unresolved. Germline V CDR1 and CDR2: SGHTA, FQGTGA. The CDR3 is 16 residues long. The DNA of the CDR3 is TGCGCCAGCAGCCAAGAAGTGGCCAGCAGAAATTCACCCCTCCACTTT. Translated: CASSQEVASRNSPLHF.

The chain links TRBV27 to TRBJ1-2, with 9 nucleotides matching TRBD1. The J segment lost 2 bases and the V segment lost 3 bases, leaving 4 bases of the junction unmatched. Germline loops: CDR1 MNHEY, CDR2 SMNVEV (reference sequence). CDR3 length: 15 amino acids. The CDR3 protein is CASSFLGQGNYGYTF. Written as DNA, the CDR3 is TGTGCCAGCAGTTTCTTAGGACAGGGGAACTATGGCTACACCTTC.

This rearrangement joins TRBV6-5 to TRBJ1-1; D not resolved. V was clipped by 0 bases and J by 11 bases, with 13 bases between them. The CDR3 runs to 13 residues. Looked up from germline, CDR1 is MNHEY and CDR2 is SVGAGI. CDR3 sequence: CASSYSTGQGAFF. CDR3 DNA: TGTGCCAGCAGTTACTCGACGGGTCAAGGGGCTTTCTTT.

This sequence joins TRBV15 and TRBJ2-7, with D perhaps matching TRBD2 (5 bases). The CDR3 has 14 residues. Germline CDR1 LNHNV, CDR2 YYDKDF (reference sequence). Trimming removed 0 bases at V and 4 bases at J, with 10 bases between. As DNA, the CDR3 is TGTGCCACCAGCAGAGACGGGAAAGGGTACGAGCAGTACTTC. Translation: CATSRDGKGYEQYF. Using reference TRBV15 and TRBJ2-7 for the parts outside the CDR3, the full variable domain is DAMVIQNPRYQVTQFGKPVTLSCSQTLNHNVMYWYQQKSSQAPKLLFHYYDKDFNNEADTPDNFQSRRPNTSFCFLDIRSPGLGDTAMYLCATSRDGKGYEQYFGPGTRLTVT.

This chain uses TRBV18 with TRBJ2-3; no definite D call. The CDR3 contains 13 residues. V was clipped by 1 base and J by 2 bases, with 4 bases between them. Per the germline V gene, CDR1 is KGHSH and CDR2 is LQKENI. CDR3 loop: CASSPRITDTQYF. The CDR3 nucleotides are TGTGCCAGCTCACCACGCATCACAGATACGCAGTATTTT.

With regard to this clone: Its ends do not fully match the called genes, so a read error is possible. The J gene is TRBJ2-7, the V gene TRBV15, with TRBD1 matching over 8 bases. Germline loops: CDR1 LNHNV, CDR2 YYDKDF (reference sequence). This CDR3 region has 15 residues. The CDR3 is CATSRQGAYSYGQYF. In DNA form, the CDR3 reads TGTGCCACCAGCAGACAGGGGGCCTACTCCTACGGGCAGTACTTC.

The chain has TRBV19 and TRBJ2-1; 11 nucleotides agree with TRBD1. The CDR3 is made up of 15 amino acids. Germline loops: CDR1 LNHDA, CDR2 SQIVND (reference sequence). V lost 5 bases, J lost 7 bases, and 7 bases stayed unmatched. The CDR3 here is CASSVGTGGGNEQFF. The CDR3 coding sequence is TGTGCCAGTAGTGTAGGGACAGGGGGAGGGAATGAGCAGTTCTTC.

CDR3 bases: TGTGCCACCAGCCCGACCGCCGGTGGCAATCAGCCCCAGCATTTT. Amino acid sequence: CATSPTAGGNQPQHF. The genes are TRBV15 and TRBJ1-5; the D is unclear. Germline values: CDR1 LNHNV, CDR2 YYDKDF (reference sequence). Trimming removed 5 bases at V and 2 bases at J, with 13 bases between. This CDR3 contains 15 residues.

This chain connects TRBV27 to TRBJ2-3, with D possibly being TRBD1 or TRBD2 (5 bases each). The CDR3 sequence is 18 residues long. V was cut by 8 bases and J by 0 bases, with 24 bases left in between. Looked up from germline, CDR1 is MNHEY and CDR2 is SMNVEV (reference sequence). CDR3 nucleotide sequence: TGTGCCAGCCGGCGGTTTCAAGGGACGGCCTCTAGCACAGATACGCAGTATTTT. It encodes CASRRFQGTASSTDTQYF.

The CDR3 region has the DNA TGTGCCAGCAGTGAATATACAACGGGCGGCTATGGCTACACCTTC. This translates into CASSEYTTGGYGYTF. The chain combines TRBV25-1 with TRBJ1-2; D uncertain. The V and J ends lost 0 bases and 4 bases respectively, with 12 bases between them. Germline-derived CDR1 and CDR2 are MGHDK and SYGVNS. This CDR3 region has 15 residues.

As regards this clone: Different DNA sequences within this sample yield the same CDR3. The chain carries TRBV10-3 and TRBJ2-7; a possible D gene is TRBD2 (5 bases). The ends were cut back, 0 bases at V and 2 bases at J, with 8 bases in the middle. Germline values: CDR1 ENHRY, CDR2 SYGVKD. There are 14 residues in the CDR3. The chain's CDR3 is CAISESRAPYEQYF. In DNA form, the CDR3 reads TGTGCCATCAGTGAGTCGAGGGCACCCTACGAGCAGTACTTC.

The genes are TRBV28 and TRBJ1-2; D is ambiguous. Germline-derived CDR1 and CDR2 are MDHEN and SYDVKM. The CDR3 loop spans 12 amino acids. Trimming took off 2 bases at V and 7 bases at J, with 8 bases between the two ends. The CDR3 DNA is TGTGCCAGCAGTTTAACAAGCCTTGGCTACACCTTC. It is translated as CASSLTSLGYTF.

The CDR3 sequence is CASSYSGFQETQYF. In DNA, the CDR3 is TGTGCCAGCAGTTACTCGGGCTTCCAAGAGACCCAGTACTTC. J is TRBJ2-5 and V is TRBV6-5; D gene uncertain. Trimming took 0 bases from V and 1 from J, leaving 6 bases between them. There are 14 residues in the CDR3. Germline lookup yields CDR1 MNHEY and CDR2 SVGAGI.

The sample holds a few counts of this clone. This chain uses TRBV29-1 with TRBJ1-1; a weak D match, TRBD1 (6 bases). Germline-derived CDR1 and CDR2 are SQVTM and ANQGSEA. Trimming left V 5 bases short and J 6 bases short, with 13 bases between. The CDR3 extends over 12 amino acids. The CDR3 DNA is TGCAGCGTTCTACAGGGCTTGGCTGAAGCTTTCTTT. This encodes CSVLQGLAEAFF.

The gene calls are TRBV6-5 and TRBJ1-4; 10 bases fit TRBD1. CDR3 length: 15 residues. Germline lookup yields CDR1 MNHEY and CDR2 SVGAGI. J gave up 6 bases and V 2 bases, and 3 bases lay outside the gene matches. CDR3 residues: CASSYDRGQDEKLFF. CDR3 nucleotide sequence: TGTGCCAGCAGTTACGACAGGGGGCAAGATGAAAAACTGTTTTTT.

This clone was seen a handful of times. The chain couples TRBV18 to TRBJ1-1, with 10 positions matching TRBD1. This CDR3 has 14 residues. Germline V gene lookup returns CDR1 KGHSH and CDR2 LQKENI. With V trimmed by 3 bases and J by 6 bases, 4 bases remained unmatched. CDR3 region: CASSPGQGSSEAFF. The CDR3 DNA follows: TGTGCCAGCTCACCGGGACAGGGGAGTTCTGAAGCTTTCTTT.

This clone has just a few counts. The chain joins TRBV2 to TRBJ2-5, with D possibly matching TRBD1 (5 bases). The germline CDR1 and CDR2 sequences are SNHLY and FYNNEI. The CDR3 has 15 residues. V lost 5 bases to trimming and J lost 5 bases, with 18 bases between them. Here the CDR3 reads CASSPGLDSLETQYF. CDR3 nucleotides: TGTGCCAGCAGTCCCGGGCTAGACAGTCTGGAGACCCAGTACTTC.

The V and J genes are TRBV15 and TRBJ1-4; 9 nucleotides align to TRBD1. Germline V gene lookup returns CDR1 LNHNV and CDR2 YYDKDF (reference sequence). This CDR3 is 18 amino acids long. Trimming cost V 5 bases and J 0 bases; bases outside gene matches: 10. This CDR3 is CATSEDRGSLSTNEKLFF. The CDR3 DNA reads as TGTGCCACCAGCGAAGACAGGGGGTCACTCTCAACTAATGAAAAACTGTTTTTT.

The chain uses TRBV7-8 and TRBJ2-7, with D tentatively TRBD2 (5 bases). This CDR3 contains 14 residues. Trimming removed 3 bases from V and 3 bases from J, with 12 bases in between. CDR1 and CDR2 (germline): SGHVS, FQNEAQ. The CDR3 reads CASSFSLEGYEQYF. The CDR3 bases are TGTGCCAGCAGCTTTTCTCTAGAGGGCTACGAGCAGTACTTC.

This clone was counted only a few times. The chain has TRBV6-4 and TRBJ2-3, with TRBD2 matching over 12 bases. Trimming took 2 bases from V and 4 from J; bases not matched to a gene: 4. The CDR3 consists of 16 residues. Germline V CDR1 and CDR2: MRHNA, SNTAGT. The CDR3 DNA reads TGTGCCAGCAGTGACAAACTAGCGGGAGGCCCAGATACGCAGTATTTT. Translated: CASSDKLAGGPDTQYF.

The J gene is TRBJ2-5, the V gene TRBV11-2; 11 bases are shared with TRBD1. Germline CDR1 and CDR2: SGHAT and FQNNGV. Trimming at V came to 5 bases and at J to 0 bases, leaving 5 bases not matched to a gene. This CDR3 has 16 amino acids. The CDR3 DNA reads TGTGCCAGCAGCACGAGGGACAGGGGGTACCAAGAGACCCAGTACTTC. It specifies CASSTRDRGYQETQYF.

The CDR3 region has the DNA TGTGCCAGCAGCGGGACTCCCTACGAGCAGTACTTC. This translates into CASSGTPYEQYF. The V gene is TRBV6-1, the J gene TRBJ2-7, with D tentatively TRBD2 (6 bases). Germline V CDR1 and CDR2: MNHNS, SASEGT. The length of the CDR3 is 12 residues. Trimming took off 6 bases at V and 2 bases at J, with 8 bases between the two ends.

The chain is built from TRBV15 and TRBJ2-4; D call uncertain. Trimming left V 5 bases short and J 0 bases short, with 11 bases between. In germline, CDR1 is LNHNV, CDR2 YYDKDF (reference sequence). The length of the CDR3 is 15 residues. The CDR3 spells CATSLTEIAKNIQYF. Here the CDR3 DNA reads TGTGCCACCAGCCTCACAGAAATAGCCAAAAACATTCAGTACTTC.

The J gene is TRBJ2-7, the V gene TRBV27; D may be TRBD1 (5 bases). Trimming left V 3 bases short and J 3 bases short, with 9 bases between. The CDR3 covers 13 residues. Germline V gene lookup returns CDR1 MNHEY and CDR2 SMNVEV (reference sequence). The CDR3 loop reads CASSLGRVYEQYF. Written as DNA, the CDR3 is TGTGCCAGCAGTTTGGGCAGGGTCTACGAGCAGTACTTC.

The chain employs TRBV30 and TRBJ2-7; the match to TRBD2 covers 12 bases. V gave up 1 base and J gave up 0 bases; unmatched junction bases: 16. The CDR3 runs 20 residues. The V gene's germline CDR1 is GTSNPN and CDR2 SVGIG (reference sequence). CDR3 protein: CAWSGQPGTSGSRSSYEQYF. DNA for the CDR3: TGTGCCTGGAGTGGACAACCGGGGACTAGCGGGTCCCGAAGCTCCTACGAGCAGTACTTC.

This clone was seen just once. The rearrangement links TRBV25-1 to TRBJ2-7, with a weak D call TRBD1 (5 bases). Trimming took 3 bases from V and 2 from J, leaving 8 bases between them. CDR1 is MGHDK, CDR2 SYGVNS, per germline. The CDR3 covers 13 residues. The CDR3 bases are TGTGCCAGCAGTGATCCGACAGCCTACGAGCAGTACTTC. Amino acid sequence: CASSDPTAYEQYF.